This T cell receptor (beta chain) was identified in a study of blood T cell repertoires in COVID-19. The wider study: The United States, Italy and Spain provided the acute and convalescent COVID-19 samples. Sources were T cells, B-cell-depleted T cells, or PBMCs; the material itself was cDNA or gDNA.

V lost 5 bases, J lost 2 bases, and 13 bases stayed unmatched. Germline V lookup: CDR1 MDHEN, CDR2 SYDVKM. This CDR3 region has 18 residues. In the original workflow: By means of reference gene primer amplification, nucleated cell counts were estimated. Measured with immunoSEQ multiplex PCR; TCRdb has only the in-frame clones, and not every one. V and J calls and clone size are copied from that table; D and trimming were computed from the DNA. The sample yields about 280,000 clones, around 87% seen once. Cohorts were determined from participant-reported clinical history. The rearrangement links TRBV28 to TRBJ2-7, with 12 bases lining up with TRBD1. This clonotype was sampled from a woman between 18 and 30 years old with acute COVID-19. Source material: PBMCs or T cells enriched from blood (not recorded which). The CDR3 sequence is CASSPPPGTGGDPYEQYF. CDR3 coding DNA: TGTGCCAGCAGTCCCCCCCCCGGGACAGGGGGCGACCCCTACGAGCAGTACTTC.